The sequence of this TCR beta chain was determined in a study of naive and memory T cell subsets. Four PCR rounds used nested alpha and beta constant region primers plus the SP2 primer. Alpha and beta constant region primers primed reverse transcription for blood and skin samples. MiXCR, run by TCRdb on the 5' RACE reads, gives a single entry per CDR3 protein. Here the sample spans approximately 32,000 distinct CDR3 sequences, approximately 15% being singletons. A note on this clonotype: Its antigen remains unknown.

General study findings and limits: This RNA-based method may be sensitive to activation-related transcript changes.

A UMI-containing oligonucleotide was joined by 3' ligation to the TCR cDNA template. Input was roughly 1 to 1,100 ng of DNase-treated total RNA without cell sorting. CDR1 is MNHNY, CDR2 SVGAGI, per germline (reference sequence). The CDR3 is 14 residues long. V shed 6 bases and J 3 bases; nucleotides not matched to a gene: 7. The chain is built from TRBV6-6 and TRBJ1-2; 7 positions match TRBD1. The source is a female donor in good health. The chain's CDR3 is CASRSSGQDYGYTF. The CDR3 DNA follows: TGTGCCAGCAGGAGCTCCGGACAGGACTATGGCTACACCTTC.